The 26 T cell receptor beta chains below were found in one sample sequenced in a study of response to subunit inactivated influenza vaccine. TCRdb reprocessed the RT-PCR reads with MiXCR, giving one entry per CDR3 protein. Among roughly 760,000 distinct CDR3 sequences listed, less than 25% were seen once. The source material was PBMCs from blood, sampled more than 4 days after vaccination. The source is a man aged 45-60 years who received an inactivated influenza vaccine.

This chain uses TRBV4-3 with TRBJ2-3; D is uncertain. Germline V gene data show CDR1 as LGHNA and CDR2 as YSLEER. This CDR3 has 15 residues. V lost 0 bases, J lost 2 bases, and 9 bases lay in between. The CDR3 reads CASSQDRQDTDTQYF. CDR3 in DNA: TGCGCCAGCAGCCAAGATCGTCAGGACACAGATACGCAGTATTTT.

This clonotype appeared many times. V gene TRBV12-3 or TRBV12-4 combines with J gene TRBJ2-1; D gene ambiguous. The V end lost 4 bases, the J end lost 7 bases, and 2 bases lay between the germline ends. The CDR3 runs to 10 residues. Here the CDR3 reads CASSWNEQFF. The CDR3 DNA sequence: TGTGCCAGCAGTTGGAATGAGCAGTTCTTC.

The chain links TRBV10-3 to TRBJ2-5, with D tentatively TRBD2 (6 bases). Trimming cost V 6 bases and J 5 bases, with 16 bases left between them. This CDR3 is built from 14 residues. Germline V gene data show CDR1 as ENHRY and CDR2 as SYGVKD. CDR3: CAISREPGRETQYF. The CDR3 nucleotides read TGTGCCATCAGCCGGGAGCCGGGACGGGAGACCCAGTACTTC.

The chain is built from TRBV7-9 and TRBJ2-5; D perhaps matches TRBD1 (6 bases). The CDR3 is made up of 12 amino acids. Germline assignment: CDR1 SEHNR and CDR2 FQNEAQ (reference sequence). V dropped 5 bases and J dropped 5 bases, with 9 bases sitting between them. This CDR3 reads CASSHRDETQYF. DNA of the CDR3: TGTGCCAGCAGCCACAGGGACGAGACCCAGTACTTC.

In this sample, this clonotype turned up many times. The limits of the CDR3 on the DNA are not certain, so only TCRdb's listed CDR3 is given. The genes are TRBV7-2 and TRBJ2-7. The CDR3 spans 12 residues, counting both ends. Germline-derived CDR1 and CDR2 are SGHTA and FQGNSA. The CDR3 sequence is CASSLRFGEQYF.

This clonotype was seen more than once but under ten times. The V gene is TRBV6-1, the J gene TRBJ1-3, with D unresolved. CDR3 size: 13 residues. CDR1 is MNHNS and CDR2 is SASEGT in the germline V gene. Between the trimmed V and J ends, which lost 8 bases and 3 bases, there was a span of 11 bases. The CDR3 region is CASRGSDGNTIYF. The CDR3, as DNA: TGTGCCAGCCGTGGTTCGGATGGAAACACCATATATTTT.

The chain uses TRBV12-3 or TRBV12-4 and TRBJ2-2; tentative D call: TRBD2 (6 bases). V gave up 3 bases and J gave up 3 bases, with 11 bases separating them. The CDR3 extends over 15 amino acids. The CDR3 loop is CASSFSGVYTGELFF. CDR3 sequence (DNA): TGTGCCAGCAGTTTTTCGGGGGTCTACACCGGGGAGCTGTTTTTT.

The chain joins TRBV7-2 to TRBJ2-3; 8 bases fit TRBD2. V was pared by 6 bases and J by 4 bases, with 6 bases of the junction left unmatched. Germline CDR1 SGHTA, CDR2 FQGNSA. This CDR3 spans 14 amino acids. The CDR3 coding sequence is TGTGCCAGCAGGAAGCCGGGACTAGCAGATACGCAGTATTTT. Translating it yields CASRKPGLADTQYF. Using reference TRBV7-2 and TRBJ2-3 for the parts outside the CDR3, the full variable domain is GAGVSQSPSNKVTEKGKDVELRCDPISGHTALYWYRQSLGQGLEFLIYFQGNSAPDKSGLPSDRFSAERTGGSVSTLTIQRTQQEDSAVYLCASRKPGLADTQYFGPGTRLTVL.

This clonotype was counted a few times. The V and J genes are TRBV7-2 and TRBJ2-7; the match to TRBD2 covers 9 bases. Germline V lookup: CDR1 SGHTA, CDR2 FQGNSA. The CDR3 totals 15 residues. The J segment lost 0 bases and the V segment lost 5 bases, leaving 5 bases of the junction unmatched. This CDR3 reads CASSDGGLASYEQYF. CDR3 coding DNA: TGTGCCAGCAGCGACGGGGGACTAGCCTCCTACGAGCAGTACTTC. Full variable domain (rest looked up from reference TRBV7-2 and TRBJ2-7): GAGVSQSPSNKVTEKGKDVELRCDPISGHTALYWYRQSLGQGLEFLIYFQGNSAPDKSGLPSDRFSAERTGGSVSTLTIQRTQQEDSAVYLCASSDGGLASYEQYFGPGTRLTVT.

V gene TRBV27 combines with J gene TRBJ2-1; no definite D call. This CDR3 is built from 15 residues. The V gene's germline CDR1 is MNHEY and CDR2 SMNVEV (reference sequence). The V end was cut by 5 bases, the J end by 5 bases, with 16 bases between. CDR3 nucleotide sequence: TGTGCCAGCAGTCCTATCTCCGGGCGAAACAATGAGCAGTTCTTC. This encodes CASSPISGRNNEQFF.

This CDR3 reads CSASLGQGLTQYF. CDR3 sequence (DNA): TGCAGTGCTAGCTTGGGACAGGGCTTGACCCAGTACTTC. V is TRBV20-1 and J is TRBJ2-5, with TRBD1 matching over 9 bases. The trim removed 3 bases at V and 7 bases at J, leaving 6 bases unmatched. Looked up from germline, CDR1 is DFQATT and CDR2 is SNEGSKA (reference sequence). This CDR3 spans 13 amino acids.

This clonotype occurred a few times. The chain carries TRBV20-1 and TRBJ2-7; a possible D gene is TRBD2 (5 bases). Germline values: CDR1 DFQATT, CDR2 SNEGSKA (reference sequence). The CDR3 runs to 15 residues. V shed 1 base and J shed 2 bases, with 15 bases lying between them. CDR3 residues: CSARGPGRGTYEQYF. DNA of the CDR3: TGCAGTGCTAGAGGCCCCGGACGGGGTACCTACGAGCAGTACTTC.

The chain is built from TRBV12-3 or TRBV12-4 and TRBJ2-1; 8 bases align to TRBD1. V was clipped by 4 bases and J by 6 bases; unmatched bases: 2. This CDR3 spans 13 amino acids. This chain's CDR3 is CASSWTGSNEQFF. The CDR3, as DNA: TGTGCCAGCAGTTGGACAGGGAGCAATGAGCAGTTCTTC.

J is TRBJ2-2 and V is TRBV7-9; 8 nucleotides match TRBD1. CDR1 and CDR2 (germline): SEHNR, FQNEAQ (reference sequence). V shed 3 bases and J 7 bases; nucleotides not matched to a gene: 4. The CDR3 is made up of 14 amino acids. The DNA of the CDR3 is TGTGCCAGCAGCTTCCAGGGGGCAATCGGGGAGCTGTTTTTT. Protein sequence: CASSFQGAIGELFF. The full variable domain, its missing parts supplied by reference TRBV7-9 and TRBJ2-2, is DTGVSQNPRHKITKRGQNVTFRCDPISEHNRLYWYRQTLGQGPEFLTYFQNEAQLEKSRLLSDRFSAERPKGSFSTLEIQRTEQGDSAMYLCASSFQGAIGELFFGEGSRLTVL.

This clonotype was counted between two and nine times. The CDR3 loop reads CASSQDTKNRYGYTF. CDR3 in DNA: TGTGCCAGCAGCCAAGATACCAAGAATCGCTATGGCTACACCTTC. The V and J genes are TRBV4-2 and TRBJ1-2; D is unclear. Looked up from germline, CDR1 is LGHNA and CDR2 is YNFKEQ. V gave up 0 bases and J gave up 4 bases, with 12 bases separating them. There are 15 residues in the CDR3.

The V and J genes are TRBV10-3 and TRBJ2-1, with 8 bases matching TRBD2. The length of the CDR3 is 16 residues. J gave up 1 base and V 5 bases, and 7 bases lay outside the gene matches. The germline gives CDR1 ENHRY, CDR2 SYGVKD. The CDR3: CAISFQAGVSYNEQFF. CDR3 coding DNA: TGTGCCATCAGTTTTCAAGCGGGAGTTTCCTACAATGAGCAGTTCTTC.

This clonotype was found a few times. V gene TRBV13 combines with J gene TRBJ2-1; TRBD2 might be the D (6 bases). V was clipped by 0 bases and J by 8 bases, with 14 bases between them. CDR3 length equals 15 residues. CDR1 is PRHDT, CDR2 FYEKMQ, per germline (reference sequence). The CDR3 loop reads CASSLGGSGFDEQFF. CDR3 bases: TGTGCCAGCAGCTTAGGCGGGAGCGGTTTCGATGAGCAGTTCTTC.

The chain combines TRBV6-5 with TRBJ2-2; no firm D call. The CDR3 sequence is 16 residues long. V shed 4 bases and J shed 0 bases, with 12 bases lying between them. CDR1 and CDR2 (germline): MNHEY, SVGAGI. This chain's CDR3 is CASSSSGYSNTGELFF. The DNA for the CDR3 is TGTGCCAGCAGTTCCTCCGGCTACTCGAACACCGGGGAGCTGTTTTTT.

This chain uses TRBV5-5 with TRBJ2-1; perhaps D is TRBD1 or TRBD2 (7 bases each). CDR3 length: 14 amino acids. Germline CDR1 is SGHKS and CDR2 is YYEKEE (reference sequence). V gave up 0 bases and J gave up 5 bases, with 9 bases separating them. The CDR3 nucleotides are TGTGCCAGCAGCTTGGCAGGGGGGGACAATGAGCAGTTCTTC. Its protein is CASSLAGGDNEQFF.

This clonotype was found a few times. This chain joins TRBV4-1 and TRBJ1-5; D call uncertain. Germline V CDR1 and CDR2: MGHRA, YSYEKL. V lost 0 bases to trimming and J lost 0 bases, with 15 bases between them. This CDR3 has 18 amino acids. The CDR3 loop is CASSQESPQGNSNQPQHF. Written as DNA, the CDR3 is TGCGCCAGCAGCCAAGAGTCACCCCAAGGGAATAGCAATCAGCCCCAGCATTTT.

The chain employs TRBV6-6 and TRBJ2-7; D unresolved. The CDR3 is made up of 13 amino acids. V lost 10 bases and J 0 bases, leaving 13 bases between the germline ends. Germline V lookup: CDR1 MNHNY, CDR2 SVGAGI (reference sequence). DNA of the CDR3: TGTGCCACCGAAGGCTATTCCTCCTACGAGCAGTACTTC. Amino acid sequence: CATEGYSSYEQYF.

This rearrangement joins TRBV7-2 to TRBJ2-1; no clear D gene. This CDR3 spans 14 amino acids. Per the germline V gene, CDR1 is SGHTA and CDR2 is FQGNSA. The V end was cut by 5 bases, the J end by 1 base, with 9 bases between. CDR3 sequence: CASSTPGSYNEQFF. The CDR3 DNA follows: TGTGCCAGCAGCACCCCTGGGTCCTACAATGAGCAGTTCTTC.

V and J are TRBV15 and TRBJ2-7; maybe TRBD2 (6 bases). This CDR3 region has 14 residues. Germline lookup yields CDR1 LNHNV and CDR2 YYDKDF (reference sequence). Trimming cost V 1 base and J 4 bases, with 11 bases left between them. The CDR3 DNA sequence: TGTGCCACCAGCAGAGCTAGCGAGGGGTACGAGCAGTACTTC. Its translation: CATSRASEGYEQYF.

The chain has TRBV20-1 and TRBJ2-7; D gene ambiguous. Germline CDR1 reads DFQATT; CDR2 reads SNEGSKA (reference sequence). CDR3 size: 14 residues. V was clipped by 3 bases and J by 1 base, with 13 bases between them. For the CDR3, the DNA is TGCAGTGCTAGGCAGCCCCTAGGGTCCTACGAGCAGTACTTC. This gives the protein CSARQPLGSYEQYF.

This clonotype occurred many times. The chain has TRBV29-1 and TRBJ2-7; 9 bases are shared with TRBD1. This CDR3 comprises 13 residues. After removal of 4 bases from V and 8 bases from J, the junction contained 9 bases not matched to a gene. The germline CDR1 and CDR2 sequences are SQVTM and ANQGSEA. CDR3: CSVASLGQGKQYF. The DNA for the CDR3 is TGCAGCGTTGCGTCGTTGGGACAGGGAAAGCAGTACTTC.

V gene TRBV24-1 combines with J gene TRBJ2-7; TRBD2 agrees at 11 bases. Germline V gene data show CDR1 as KGHDR and CDR2 as SFDVKD. CDR3 length: 15 amino acids. The trim removed 6 bases at V and 0 bases at J, leaving 3 bases unmatched. The CDR3 DNA sequence: TGTGCCACCAGTCCTAGCGGGAGGAACTCCTACGAGCAGTACTTC. It is translated as CATSPSGRNSYEQYF.